Listed below are T cell receptor beta chains from one sample, sequenced in a study of T-cell memory formation after mild COVID-19. From the 5' RACE reads, TCRdb called clonotypes with MiXCR, one entry per CDR3 protein. The sample has 300,000 to 400,000 distinct CDR3 sequences; 14% are singletons. Sequencing was carried out using PBMCs or a T cell subset sorted from them (not recorded which). Receptors originate from a man between 18 and 29 years old who had mild COVID-19 (a few samples of this study predate the infection). Cell type and time point are not known. Both conserved end residues are part of each CDR3. A D gene is named only where the DNA matches it firmly. Not every row has a clone size; where given, it reads once, few, many or a size class.

v_call	j_call	clone_size	d_call	cdr3_nt	cdr3_aa
TRBV5-1	TRBJ2-2	.	TRBD2	TGCGCCAGCACCACCGTGGGGGGGATCACCGGGGAGCTGTTTTTT	CASTTVGGITGELFF
TRBV4-3	TRBJ1-5	.	.	TGCGCCAGCAGCCAAGAGGAAGGAAGCAATCAGCCCCAGCATTTT	CASSQEEGSNQPQHF
TRBV7-9	TRBJ2-5	.	.	TGTGCCAGCAGCGGAGGGGGGAGAACCCAGTACTTC	CASSGGGRTQYF
TRBV29-1	TRBJ2-1	many	.	TGCAGCGACGCGCGGGGTACCTCCTACAATGAGCAGTTCTTC	CSDARGTSYNEQFF
TRBV9	TRBJ2-3	many	.	TGTGCCAGCAGCGTAGCGCCCGCAGATACGCAGTATTTT	CASSVAPADTQYF
TRBV11-2	TRBJ1-1	.	TRBD1	TGTGCCAGCAGCCGCCGACAGGGTAGGCCTGAAGCTTTCTTT	CASSRRQGRPEAFF
TRBV12-3/TRBV12-4	TRBJ2-2	.	.	TGTGCCAGCAGTTCGGACGGGGCGAACACCGGGGAGCTGTTTTTT	CASSSDGANTGELFF
TRBV2	TRBJ2-1	.	TRBD1	TGTGCCAGCAGTGAGGCAGGGGGAGAGCAGTTCTTC	CASSEAGGEQFF
TRBV4-1	TRBJ1-2	few	.	TGCGCCAGCAGCCAAGTTCAGGGCGCGGACTATGGCTACACCTTC	CASSQVQGADYGYTF
TRBV12-5	TRBJ1-1	many	.	TGTGCTAGTGGCCTTCACAGGGACTTGAACACTGAAGCTTTCTTT	CASGLHRDLNTEAFF
TRBV4-3	TRBJ1-6	few	.	TGCGCCAGCAGCCAAGCTGCTTGGGATGGGGGCAGCTCCTATAATTCACCCCTCCACTTT	CASSQAAWDGGSSYNSPLHF
TRBV7-9	TRBJ2-1	many	.	TGTGCCAGCAGCTTTGGTACCTACAATGAGCAGTTCTTC	CASSFGTYNEQFF
TRBV13	TRBJ2-2	few	TRBD1	TGTGCCAGCAGCCTCGGACAGGGTCGAGCCGGGGAGCTGTTTTTT	CASSLGQGRAGELFF
TRBV24-1	TRBJ2-5	few	.	TGTGCCACCAGTGATTTAGGGGGAGGCGAGACCCAGTACTTC	CATSDLGGGETQYF
TRBV29-1	TRBJ1-1	few	.	TGCAGCGTTGAAATAGGGAACACTGAAGCTTTCTTT	CSVEIGNTEAFF
TRBV9	TRBJ2-1	.	.	TGTGCCAGCAGCGAGGGGTTAAACGGGGGGCAAAATGAGCAGTTCTTC	CASSEGLNGGQNEQFF
TRBV4-2	TRBJ2-1	few	.	TGTGCCAGCAGCCGGCTGGAGGGCTCCGATGAGCAGTTCTTC	CASSRLEGSDEQFF
TRBV7-9	TRBJ1-2	few	.	TGTGCCAGCAGCCCTATTTTGTCTGGGGGTTACGGCTACACCTTC	CASSPILSGGYGYTF
TRBV5-6	TRBJ2-6	few	.	TGTGCCAGCTTGGAGGTGGGTGGCGCTGGGGCCAACGTCCTGACTTTC	CASLEVGGAGANVLTF
TRBV5-1	TRBJ1-6	few	TRBD1	TGCGCCAGCAGCTTGACAGGACAGGGGGCTAATTCACCCCTCCACTTT	CASSLTGQGANSPLHF
TRBV20-1	TRBJ1-1	.	.	TGCAGTGCTCCCGACAGGATCATGAACACTGAAGCTTTCTTT	CSAPDRIMNTEAFF
TRBV19	TRBJ1-2	.	TRBD1	TGTGCCAGTAGTATCACCGGGACAGGGGACGATGGCTACACCTTC	CASSITGTGDDGYTF
TRBV7-2	TRBJ1-6	few	.	TGTGCCAGCAGTCGAATAGTGGGGCAGGGGATTTCACCCCTCCACTTT	CASSRIVGQGISPLHF
TRBV7-9	TRBJ2-3	.	.	TGTGCCAGCAGCAGGAGCGGCACAGATACGCAGTATTTT	CASSRSGTDTQYF
TRBV11-2	TRBJ2-2	.	TRBD2	TGTGCCAGCAGCTTAGCCGGGGGGGGGTCCCCGGGGGAGCTGTTTTTT	CASSLAGGGSPGELFF
TRBV5-6	TRBJ2-3	.	TRBD1	TGTGCCATCGGACAGGGGGCGGCAGATACGCAGTATTTT	CAIGQGAADTQYF